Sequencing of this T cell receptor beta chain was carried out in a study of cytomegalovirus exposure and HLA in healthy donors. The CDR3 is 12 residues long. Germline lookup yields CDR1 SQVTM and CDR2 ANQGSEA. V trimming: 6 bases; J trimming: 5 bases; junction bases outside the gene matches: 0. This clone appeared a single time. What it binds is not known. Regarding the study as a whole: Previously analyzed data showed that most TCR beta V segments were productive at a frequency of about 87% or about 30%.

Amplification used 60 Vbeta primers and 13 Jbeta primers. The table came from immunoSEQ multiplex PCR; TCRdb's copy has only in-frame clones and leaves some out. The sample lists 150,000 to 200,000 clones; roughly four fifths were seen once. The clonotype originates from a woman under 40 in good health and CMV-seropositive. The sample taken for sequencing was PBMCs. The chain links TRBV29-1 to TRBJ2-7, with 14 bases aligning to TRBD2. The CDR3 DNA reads TGCAGCGTGACTAGCGGGGGGGACGAGCAGTACTTC. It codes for CSVTSGGDEQYF.